This entry features one TCR beta chain sequence. V lost 2 bases, J lost 2 bases, and 4 bases stayed unmatched. The CDR3 runs to 15 residues. CDR1 and CDR2 from the germline V gene are SGHTA and FQGNSA. Using immunoSEQ multiplex PCR, the repertoire was profiled, and TCRdb retains in-frame clones only, with some absent. Of fewer than 50,000 clones in the sample, about four fifths were seen once. This sample is drawn from a study of blood T cell repertoires in COVID-19. Across the whole study: The study drew acute and convalescent COVID-19 samples from the United States, Italy and Spain.

The origin of this receptor is a man between 35 and 55 years old with active or convalescent COVID-19. The sequenced sample consisted of peripheral blood. The chain has TRBV7-2 and TRBJ1-2; 8 bases fit TRBD1. The CDR3 nucleotides read TGTGCCAGCAGCTTACAGGGGGCGCCCAACTATGGCTACACCTTC. Translated: CASSLQGAPNYGYTF.